This T cell receptor beta chain was profiled in a study of PD-1 blockade in classical Hodgkin lymphoma. The table came from immunoSEQ multiplex PCR; TCRdb's copy has only in-frame clones and leaves some out. The sample holds about 31,000 clones, around 80% seen once. The CDR3 loop spans 14 amino acids. Germline values: CDR1 MDHEN, CDR2 SYDVKM. V was pared by 6 bases and J by 2 bases, with 12 bases between. Stated time point: cycle 4 day 1 (C4D1), after 5 to 7 weeks of nivolumab. Each patient's relapse followed autologous stem cell transplantation, and brentuximab vedotin exposure varied. V gene TRBV28 combines with J gene TRBJ2-3, with D possibly TRBD1 on 5 matching bases. This specimen was peripheral blood mononuclear cells (PBMCs), taken before the fourth cycle of nivolumab. The sequence was obtained from a human donor with classical Hodgkin lymphoma. CDR3 sequence: CASRATGPTDTQYF. The CDR3 DNA reads as TGTGCCAGCAGGGCAACAGGCCCCACAGATACGCAGTATTTT.